The 2 T cell receptor beta chains below were found in one sample sequenced in a study of vaccination and CD4 T cells after COVID-19. TCRdb re-derived calls from the PCR reads in MiXCR, one entry per CDR3 protein. Of over 20,000 distinct CDR3 sequences listed, around 60% are singletons. Sample: CD4+ T cells from blood, taken before SARS-CoV-2 vaccination. Receptor source: a human donor who had recovered from COVID-19.

The rearrangement joins TRBV18 to TRBJ2-3, with TRBD2 identical over 7 bases. J gave up 0 bases and V 3 bases, and 6 bases lay outside the gene matches. The CDR3 totals 16 residues. CDR1 and CDR2 from the germline V gene are KGHSH and LQKENI. The CDR3 sequence is CASSPPGLPSTDTQYF. The CDR3 DNA sequence: TGTGCCAGCTCACCGCCGGGACTACCGAGCACAGATACGCAGTATTTT.

CDR3 protein: CSASLAEATGELFF. In nucleotides, the CDR3 is TGCAGTGCTAGCCTAGCGGAAGCCACCGGGGAGCTGTTTTTT. The chain links TRBV20-1 to TRBJ2-2, with 7 bases that match TRBD2. The CDR3 runs to 14 residues. The V gene end was trimmed by 3 bases and the J gene end by 4 bases; junction bases not matched to a gene: 5. CDR1 DFQATT and CDR2 SNEGSKA come from the germline V gene (reference sequence).